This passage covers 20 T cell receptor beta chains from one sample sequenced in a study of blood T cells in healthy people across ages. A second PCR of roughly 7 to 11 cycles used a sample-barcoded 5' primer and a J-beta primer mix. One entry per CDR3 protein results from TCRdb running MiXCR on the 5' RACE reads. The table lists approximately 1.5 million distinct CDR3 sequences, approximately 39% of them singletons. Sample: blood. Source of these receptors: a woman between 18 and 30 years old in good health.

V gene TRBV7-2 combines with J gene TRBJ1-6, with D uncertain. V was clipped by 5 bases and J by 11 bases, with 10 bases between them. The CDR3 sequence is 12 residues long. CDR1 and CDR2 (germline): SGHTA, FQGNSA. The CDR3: CASSPLGAPLHF. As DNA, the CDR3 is TGTGCCAGCAGCCCCCTCGGGGCACCCCTCCACTTT.

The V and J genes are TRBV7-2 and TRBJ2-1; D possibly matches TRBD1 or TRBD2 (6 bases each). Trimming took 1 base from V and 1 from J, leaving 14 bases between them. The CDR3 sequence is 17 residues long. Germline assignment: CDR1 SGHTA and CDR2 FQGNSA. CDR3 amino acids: CASSLGGGHGSYNEQFF. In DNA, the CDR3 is TGTGCCAGCAGCTTAGGTGGGGGGCATGGGTCCTACAATGAGCAGTTCTTC.

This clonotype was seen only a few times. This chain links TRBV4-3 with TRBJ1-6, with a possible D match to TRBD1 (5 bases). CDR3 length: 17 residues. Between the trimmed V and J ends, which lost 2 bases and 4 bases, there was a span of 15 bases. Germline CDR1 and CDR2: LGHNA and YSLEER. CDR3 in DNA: TGCGCCAGCAGCCAATTTGCGGGGCGAAAATATAATTCACCCCTCCACTTT. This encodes CASSQFAGRKYNSPLHF.

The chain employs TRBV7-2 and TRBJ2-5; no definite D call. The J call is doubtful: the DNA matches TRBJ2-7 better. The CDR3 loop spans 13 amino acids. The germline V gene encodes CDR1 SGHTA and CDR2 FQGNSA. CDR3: CASSLDLPYEQYF. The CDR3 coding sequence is TGTGCCAGCAGTCTCGACCTTCCATACGAGCAGTACTTC.

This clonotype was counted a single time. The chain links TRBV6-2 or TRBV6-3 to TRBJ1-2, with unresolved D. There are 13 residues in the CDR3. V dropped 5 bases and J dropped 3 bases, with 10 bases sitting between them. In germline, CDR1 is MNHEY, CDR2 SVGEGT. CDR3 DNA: TGTGCCAGCAGTGACGAGCCAGACTATGGCTACACCTTC. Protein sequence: CASSDEPDYGYTF.

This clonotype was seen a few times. CDR3 nucleotides: TGCAGTGCTAACCGGGGGGGCCAGGGCACAGATACGCAGTATTTT. Translating gives CSANRGGQGTDTQYF. The chain uses TRBV20-1 and TRBJ2-3; 8 bases fit TRBD2. CDR3 length: 15 residues. Germline-derived CDR1 and CDR2 are DFQATT and SNEGSKA (reference sequence). V lost 4 bases, J lost 1 base, and 7 bases stayed unmatched.

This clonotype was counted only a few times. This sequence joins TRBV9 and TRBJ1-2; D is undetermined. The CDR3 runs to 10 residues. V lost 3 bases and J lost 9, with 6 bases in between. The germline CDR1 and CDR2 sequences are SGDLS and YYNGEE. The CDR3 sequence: CASSGLSYTF. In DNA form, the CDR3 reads TGTGCCAGCAGCGGCCTTAGCTACACCTTC.

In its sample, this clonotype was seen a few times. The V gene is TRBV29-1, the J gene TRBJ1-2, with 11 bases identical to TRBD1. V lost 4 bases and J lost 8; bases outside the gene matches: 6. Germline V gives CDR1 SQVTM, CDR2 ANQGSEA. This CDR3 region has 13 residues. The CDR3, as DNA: TGCAGCGTTGCCGGACAGGGGGCGCGCGGCTACACCTTC. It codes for CSVAGQGARGYTF.

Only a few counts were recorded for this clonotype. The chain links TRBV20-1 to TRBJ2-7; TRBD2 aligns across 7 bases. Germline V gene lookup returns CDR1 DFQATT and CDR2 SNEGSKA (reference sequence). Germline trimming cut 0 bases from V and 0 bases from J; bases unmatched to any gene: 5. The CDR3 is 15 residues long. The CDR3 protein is CSARDLGLGSYEQYF. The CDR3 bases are TGCAGTGCTAGAGATTTAGGACTAGGCTCCTACGAGCAGTACTTC.

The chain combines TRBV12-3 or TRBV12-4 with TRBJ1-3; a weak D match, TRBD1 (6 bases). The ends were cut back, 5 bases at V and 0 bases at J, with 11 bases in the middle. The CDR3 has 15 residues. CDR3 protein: CASSLTGDSGNTIYF. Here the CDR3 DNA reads TGTGCCAGCAGTCTGACAGGAGACTCTGGAAACACCATATATTTT.

The DNA of the CDR3 is TGCAGTGCTACTCCGGGACAGACCTACGAGCAGTACTTC. Translation gives CSATPGQTYEQYF. This chain joins TRBV20-1 and TRBJ2-7; 7 nucleotides match TRBD1. V was pared by 4 bases and J by 2 bases, with 5 bases of the junction left unmatched. Germline V gene lookup returns CDR1 DFQATT and CDR2 SNEGSKA (reference sequence). The CDR3 loop spans 13 amino acids.

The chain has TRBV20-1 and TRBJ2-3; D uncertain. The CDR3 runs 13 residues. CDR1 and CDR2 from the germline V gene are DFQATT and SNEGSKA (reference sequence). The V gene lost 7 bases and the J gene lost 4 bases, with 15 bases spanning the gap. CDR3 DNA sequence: TGCAGTGTTTCCTCCTCATCGGCAGATACGCAGTATTTT. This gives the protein CSVSSSSADTQYF.

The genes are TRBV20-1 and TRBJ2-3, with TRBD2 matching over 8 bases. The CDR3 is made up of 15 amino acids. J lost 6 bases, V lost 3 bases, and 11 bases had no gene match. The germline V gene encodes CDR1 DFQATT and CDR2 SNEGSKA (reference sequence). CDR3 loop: CSARRTSGQGDTQYF. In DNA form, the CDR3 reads TGCAGTGCTAGGCGAACTAGCGGTCAGGGTGATACGCAGTATTTT.

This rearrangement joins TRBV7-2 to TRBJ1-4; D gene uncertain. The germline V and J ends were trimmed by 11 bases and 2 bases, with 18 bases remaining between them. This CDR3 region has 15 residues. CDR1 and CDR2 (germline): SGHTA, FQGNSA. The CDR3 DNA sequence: TGTGCCGGCCGACCCCCCGGCAACACTAATGAAAAACTGTTTTTT. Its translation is CAGRPPGNTNEKLFF.

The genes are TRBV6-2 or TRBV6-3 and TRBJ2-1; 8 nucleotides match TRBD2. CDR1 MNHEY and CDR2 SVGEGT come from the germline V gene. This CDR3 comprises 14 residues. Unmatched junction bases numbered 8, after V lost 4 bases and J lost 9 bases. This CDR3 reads CASSLAGPRGEQFF. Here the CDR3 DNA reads TGTGCCAGCAGTTTAGCGGGGCCTAGGGGTGAGCAGTTCTTC.

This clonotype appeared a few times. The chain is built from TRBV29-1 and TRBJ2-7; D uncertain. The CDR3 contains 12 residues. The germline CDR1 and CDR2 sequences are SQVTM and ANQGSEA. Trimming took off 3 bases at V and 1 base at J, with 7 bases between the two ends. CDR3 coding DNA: TGCAGCGTTGAGGGCCCATCCTACGAGCAGTACTTC. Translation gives CSVEGPSYEQYF.

The CDR3 reads CASSQIPGQFLRETQYF. Written as DNA, the CDR3 is TGTGCCAGCAGTCAGATTCCGGGACAGTTTTTACGGGAGACCCAGTACTTC. The chain combines TRBV6-2 or TRBV6-3 with TRBJ2-5; 7 bases are shared with TRBD1. This CDR3 has 17 residues. The J segment lost 5 bases and the V segment lost 5 bases, leaving 17 bases of the junction unmatched. CDR1 and CDR2 from the germline V gene are MNHEY and SVGEGT.

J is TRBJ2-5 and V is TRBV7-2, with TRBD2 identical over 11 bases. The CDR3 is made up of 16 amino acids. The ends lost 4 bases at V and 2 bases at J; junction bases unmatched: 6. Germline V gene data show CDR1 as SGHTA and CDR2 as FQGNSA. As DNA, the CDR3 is TGTGCCAGCAGCTCCGCCCGGACTAGCGGGCAAGAGACCCAGTACTTC. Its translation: CASSSARTSGQETQYF.

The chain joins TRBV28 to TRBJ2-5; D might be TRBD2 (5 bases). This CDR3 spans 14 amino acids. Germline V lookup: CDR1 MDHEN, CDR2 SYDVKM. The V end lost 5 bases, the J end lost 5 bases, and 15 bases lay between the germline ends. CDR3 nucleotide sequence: TGTGCCAGCAGTACCCGGGAAGGAAAGGAGACCCAGTACTTC. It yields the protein CASSTREGKETQYF.

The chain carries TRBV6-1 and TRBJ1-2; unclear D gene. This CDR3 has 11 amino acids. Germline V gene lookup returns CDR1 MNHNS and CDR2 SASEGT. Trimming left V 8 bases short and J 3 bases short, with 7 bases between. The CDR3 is CASAYHYGYTF. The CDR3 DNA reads TGTGCCAGCGCATACCACTATGGCTACACCTTC.